This TCR beta chain appears in the sequencing data of a study of cytomegalovirus exposure and HLA in healthy donors. Whole-study results and caveats: Cytomegalovirus association was listed for approximately 160 TCR beta chains.

This PCR relied on a set of 60 Vbeta primers and 13 Jbeta primers. TCRdb's table, derived via immunoSEQ multiplex PCR, lists solely in-frame clones and lacks some. The top ten hold 1.5% to 2% of the sample, which has 150,000 to 200,000 clones, more than 85% seen once. CDR1 and CDR2 (germline): MNHEY, SVGAGI. This CDR3 has 16 residues. The V segment lost 0 bases and the J segment 7 bases; nucleotides outside the gene matches: 6. As regards this clone: Its target is unknown.

Sequencing was performed on PBMCs. This chain joins TRBV6-5 and TRBJ1-4; TRBD1 agrees at 9 bases. The TCR comes from a woman aged 18-35 years in good health and CMV-seronegative. CDR3 residues: CASSYSSGTGSEKLFF. Here the CDR3 DNA reads TGTGCCAGCAGTTACTCGAGTGGGACAGGGAGTGAAAAACTGTTTTTT.